Below are 5 T cell receptor beta chains sequenced from a single sample in a study of cytomegalovirus exposure and HLA in healthy donors. Researchers ran the PCR with 60 Vbeta and 13 Jbeta primers. Sequenced by immunoSEQ multiplex PCR; TCRdb stores in-frame clones only, minus some. This sample has over 150,000 clones, with less than 90% found just once. Sequencing used PBMCs. Every receptor here comes from a girl under three years old in good health and CMV-seronegative.

The gene calls are TRBV6-5 and TRBJ1-4; no clear D. From germline, CDR1 is MNHEY and CDR2 SVGAGI. V was cut by 2 bases and J by 8 bases, with 12 bases left in between. The CDR3 is 14 amino acids. The CDR3 DNA follows: TGTGCCAGCAGTTACGCGGGGTTACGGGAAAAACTGTTTTTT. Protein sequence: CASSYAGLREKLFF.

The rearrangement links TRBV5-1 to TRBJ2-1; possibly TRBD2 for D (7 bases). This CDR3 has 12 residues. Per germline, CDR1 SGHRS and CDR2 YFSETQ. V gave up 4 bases and J gave up 8 bases, with 10 bases separating them. CDR3 sequence reads: CASSVGGDEQFF. CDR3 DNA sequence: TGCGCCAGCAGCGTAGGGGGGGATGAGCAGTTCTTC.

The genes are TRBV10-3 and TRBJ2-1; no firm D call. The V end lost 4 bases, the J end lost 7 bases, and 11 bases lay between the germline ends. The CDR3 contains 13 residues. Germline V gene data show CDR1 as ENHRY and CDR2 as SYGVKD. The CDR3 DNA reads as TGTGCCATCAGTGGGTACACAATTAATGAGCAGTTCTTC. It specifies CAISGYTINEQFF.

V and J are TRBV27 and TRBJ1-2, with 10 bases fitting TRBD1. V gave up 3 bases and J gave up 3 bases; unmatched junction bases: 4. Germline V gene sequence: CDR1 MNHEY, CDR2 SMNVEV (reference sequence). This CDR3 has 15 residues. The CDR3 loop reads CASSFTGTGDYGYTF. CDR3 DNA sequence: TGTGCCAGCAGTTTCACCGGGACAGGGGACTATGGCTACACCTTC.

J is TRBJ2-3 and V is TRBV5-1; a possible D gene is TRBD2 (6 bases). Germline-derived CDR1 and CDR2 are SGHRS and YFSETQ. The CDR3 runs to 14 residues. V was trimmed by 2 bases and J by 4 bases, leaving 11 bases between them. In DNA, the CDR3 is TGCGCCAGCAGCTTAGGAGGGTTGCCAGATACGCAGTATTTT. It yields the protein CASSLGGLPDTQYF.